This T cell receptor (beta chain) was sequenced for a study of control samples from healthy donors and cancer patients. The V end was cut by 4 bases, the J end by 1 base, with 9 bases between. The CDR3 extends over 14 amino acids. Germline CDR1 is LGHDT and CDR2 is YNNKEL (reference sequence). This table comes from immunoSEQ multiplex PCR, and its TCRdb copy is limited to in-frame clones, with some not included. Among around 55,000 clones listed, 90% to 97% were seen once. This TCR derives from a young woman in good health. The sample consisted of blood. V is TRBV3-1 (or the pseudogene TRBV3-2) and J is TRBJ2-3; no firm D call. The CDR3 DNA reads TGTGCCAGCAGCCCCGGAGTGGGCACAGATACGCAGTATTTT. It encodes CASSPGVGTDTQYF.